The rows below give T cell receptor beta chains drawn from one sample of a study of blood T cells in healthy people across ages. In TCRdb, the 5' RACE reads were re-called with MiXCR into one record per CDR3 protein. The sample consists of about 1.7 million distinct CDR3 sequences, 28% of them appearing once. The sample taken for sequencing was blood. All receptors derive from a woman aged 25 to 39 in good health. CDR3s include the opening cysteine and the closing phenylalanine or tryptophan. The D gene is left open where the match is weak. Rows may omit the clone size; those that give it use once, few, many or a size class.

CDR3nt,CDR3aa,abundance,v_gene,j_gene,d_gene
TGTGCCAGCAGCTCCGCCGGGCGCACCGGGGAGCTGTTTTTT,CASSSAGRTGELFF,.,TRBV11-2,TRBJ2-2,.
TGTGCCAGCAGCTTAGTGGCGGTTAGCACAGATACGCAGTATTTT,CASSLVAVSTDTQYF,few,TRBV7-9,TRBJ2-3,.
TGTGCCAGCAGTTGGGGACAGGGGCGGCAGCCCCAGCATTTT,CASSWGQGRQPQHF,few,TRBV28,TRBJ1-5,TRBD1
TGCAGTGCTAAGGCTAACACTGAAGCTTTCTTT,CSAKANTEAFF,.,TRBV20-1,TRBJ1-1,.
TGCGGCGTTGGAGGACAACAGTACACAGATACGCAGTATTTT,CGVGGQQYTDTQYF,.,TRBV29-1,TRBJ2-3,.
TGTGTGTCGTCCGGGTCAGGGCCCCCCCCACAGCAGTACTTC,CVSSGSGPPPQQYF,.,TRBV28,TRBJ2-7,.
TGCAGTGCTAGAGGTGGTAGCGGGAACACAGATACGCAGTATTTT,CSARGGSGNTDTQYF,.,TRBV20-1,TRBJ2-3,TRBD2
TGTGCCAGCCAGGTAGACGGGGGCACAGATACGCAGTATTTT,CASQVDGGTDTQYF,few,TRBV2,TRBJ2-3,.
TGTGCCAGCAGCTTAGAGCCTTTGCCGGGATACGAGCAGTACTTC,CASSLEPLPGYEQYF,once,TRBV11-2,TRBJ2-7,.
TGTGCCAGCAGCTTAGCGGGGGGTACTTTGGGCACAGATACGCAGTATTTT,CASSLAGGTLGTDTQYF,.,TRBV7-2,TRBJ2-3,.
TGCGCCAGCAGCCAAGGACTCTCTCAGCCCCAGCATTTT,CASSQGLSQPQHF,many,TRBV4-1,TRBJ1-5,.
TGTGCCAGCAGCGTAGGTCCCCAGGGGCCCTCAACTAATGAAAAACTGTTTTTT,CASSVGPQGPSTNEKLFF,.,TRBV9,TRBJ1-4,.
TGTGCCAGCAGCTCCCTAGTATTGGGTAGCACAGATACGCAGTATTTT,CASSSLVLGSTDTQYF,.,TRBV7-2,TRBJ2-3,.
TGTGCCACTCCGGCCGGGGGCTACACCTTC,CATPAGGYTF,.,TRBV10-3,TRBJ1-2,.
TGTGCCATCAGTGATACGGGCTCTAGCACAGATACGCAGTATTTT,CAISDTGSSTDTQYF,.,TRBV10-3,TRBJ2-3,.
TGTGCTAGTGGTTTGGCGACAGCGGGGGGTGTCGAGACCCAGTACTTC,CASGLATAGGVETQYF,few,TRBV12-5,TRBJ2-5,TRBD2
TGTGCCAGCAGCTACTGGGACAGGGGGATGTCTAACTATGGCTACACCTTC,CASSYWDRGMSNYGYTF,few,TRBV11-2,TRBJ1-2,TRBD1
TGTGCCATCAGCGACGCCTACGAGCAGTACTTC,CAISDAYEQYF,.,TRBV10-3,TRBJ2-7,.
TGTACCAGCAGCCCCTTTTCGGCGAGCGGGTATCGGAGGGTGCAGTTCTTC,CTSSPFSASGYRRVQFF,.,TRBV5-5,TRBJ2-1,.
TGCAGTGGGACCCGGCGGGACGGCAATCAGCCCCAGCATTTT,CSGTRRDGNQPQHF,.,TRBV20-1,TRBJ1-5,.
TGTGCGAGCATCCACTCAGGGATATCTGGGGCCAACGTCCTGACTTTC,CASIHSGISGANVLTF,few,TRBV28,TRBJ2-6,.